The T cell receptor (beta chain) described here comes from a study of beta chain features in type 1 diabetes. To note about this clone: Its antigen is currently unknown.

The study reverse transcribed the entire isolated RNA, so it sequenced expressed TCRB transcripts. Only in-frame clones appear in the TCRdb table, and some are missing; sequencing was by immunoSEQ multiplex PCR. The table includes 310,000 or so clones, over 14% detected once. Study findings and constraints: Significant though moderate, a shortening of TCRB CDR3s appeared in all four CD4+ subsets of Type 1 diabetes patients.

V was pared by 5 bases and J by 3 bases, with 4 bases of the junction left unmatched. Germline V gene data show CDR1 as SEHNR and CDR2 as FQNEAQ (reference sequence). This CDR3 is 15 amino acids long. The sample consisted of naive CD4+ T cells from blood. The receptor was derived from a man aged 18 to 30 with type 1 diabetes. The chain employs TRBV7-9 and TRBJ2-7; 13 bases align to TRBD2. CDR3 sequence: CASSTRTSGSYEQYF. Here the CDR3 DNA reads TGTGCCAGCAGCACTCGGACTAGCGGGAGCTACGAGCAGTACTTC. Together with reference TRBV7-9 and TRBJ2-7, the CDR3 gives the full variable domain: DTGVSQNPRHKITKRGQNVTFRCDPISEHNRLYWYRQTLGQGPEFLTYFQNEAQLEKSRLLSDRFSAERPKGSFSTLEIQRTEQGDSAMYLCASSTRTSGSYEQYFGPGTRLTVT.